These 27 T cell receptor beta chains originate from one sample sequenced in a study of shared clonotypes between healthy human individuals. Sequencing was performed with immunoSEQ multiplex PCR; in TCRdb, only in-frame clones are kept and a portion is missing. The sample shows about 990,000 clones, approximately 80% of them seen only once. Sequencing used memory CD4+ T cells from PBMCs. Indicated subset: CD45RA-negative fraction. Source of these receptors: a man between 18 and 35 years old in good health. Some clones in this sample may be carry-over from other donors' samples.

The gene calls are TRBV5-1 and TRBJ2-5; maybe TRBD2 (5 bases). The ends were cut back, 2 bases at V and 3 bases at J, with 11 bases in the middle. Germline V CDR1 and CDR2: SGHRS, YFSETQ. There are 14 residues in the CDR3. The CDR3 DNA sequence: TGCGCCAGCAGCTTTGACCCGGGAAAAGAGACCCAGTACTTC. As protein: CASSFDPGKETQYF. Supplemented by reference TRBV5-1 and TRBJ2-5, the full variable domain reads KAGVTQTPRYLIKTRGQQVTLSCSPISGHRSVSWYQQTPGQGLQFLFEYFSETQRNKGNFPGRFSGRQFSNSRSEMNVSTLELGDSALYLCASSFDPGKETQYFGPGTRLLVL.

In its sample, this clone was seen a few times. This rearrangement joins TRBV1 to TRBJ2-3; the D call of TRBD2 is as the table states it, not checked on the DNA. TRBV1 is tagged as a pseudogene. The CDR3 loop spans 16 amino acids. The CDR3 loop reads CTSSPLVREGTDTQYF. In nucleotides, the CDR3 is TGCACCAGCAGCCCCCTGGTCCGGGAGGGCACAGATACGCAGTATTTT.

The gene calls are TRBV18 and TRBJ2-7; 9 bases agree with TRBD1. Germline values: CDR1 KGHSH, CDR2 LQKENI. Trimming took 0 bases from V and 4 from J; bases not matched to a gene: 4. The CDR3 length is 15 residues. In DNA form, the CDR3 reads TGTGCCAGCTCACCACCAACAGGGGGCATATACGAGCAGTACTTC. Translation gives CASSPPTGGIYEQYF.

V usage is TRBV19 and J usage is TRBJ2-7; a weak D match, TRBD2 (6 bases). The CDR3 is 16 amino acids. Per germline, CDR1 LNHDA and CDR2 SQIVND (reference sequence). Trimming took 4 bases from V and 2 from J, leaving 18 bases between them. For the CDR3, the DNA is TGTGCCAGTAGTACACTAGTAGGGACTGGAGCCTACGAGCAGTACTTC. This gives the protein CASSTLVGTGAYEQYF.

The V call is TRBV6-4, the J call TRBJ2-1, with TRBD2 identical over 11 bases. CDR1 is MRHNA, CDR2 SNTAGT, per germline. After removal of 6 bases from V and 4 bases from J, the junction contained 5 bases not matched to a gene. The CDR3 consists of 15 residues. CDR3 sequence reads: CASRPTSGRYNEQFF. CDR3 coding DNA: TGTGCCAGCAGACCTACTAGCGGGAGATACAATGAGCAGTTCTTC.

Here the CDR3 reads CASSLLTGGSYEQYF. The CDR3 region has the DNA TGCGCCAGCAGCTTGTTAACGGGAGGTTCATACGAGCAGTACTTC. The rearrangement uses TRBV5-1 and TRBJ2-7; 7 positions agree with TRBD2. The junction had 8 bases not matched to a gene; V was cut back by 1 base and J by 4 bases. This CDR3 has 15 residues. Germline CDR1 and CDR2: SGHRS and YFSETQ.

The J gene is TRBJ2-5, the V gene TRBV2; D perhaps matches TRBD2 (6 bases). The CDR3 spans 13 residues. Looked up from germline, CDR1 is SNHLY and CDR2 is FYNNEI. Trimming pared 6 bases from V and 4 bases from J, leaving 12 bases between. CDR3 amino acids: CASRTGLGETQYF. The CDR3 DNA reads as TGTGCCAGCAGAACGGGACTGGGAGAGACCCAGTACTTC. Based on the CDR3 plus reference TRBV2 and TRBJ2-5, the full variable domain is EPEVTQTPSHQVTQMGQEVILRCVPISNHLYFYWYRQILGQKVEFLVSFYNNEISEKSEIFDDQFSVERPDGSNFTLKIRSTKLEDSAMYFCASRTGLGETQYFGPGTRLLVL.

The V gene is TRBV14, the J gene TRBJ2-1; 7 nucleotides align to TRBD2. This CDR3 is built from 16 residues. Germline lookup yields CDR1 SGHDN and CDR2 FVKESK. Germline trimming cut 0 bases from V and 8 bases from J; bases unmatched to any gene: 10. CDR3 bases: TGTGCCAGCAGCCAAGATCGGGGTAGTACTAGCGATGAGCAGTTCTTC. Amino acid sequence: CASSQDRGSTSDEQFF.

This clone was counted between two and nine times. CDR3 in DNA: TGTGCCAGCAGCTTAGCCCCGGGACTAGCGGATTCCTACAATGAGCAGTTCTTC. It codes for CASSLAPGLADSYNEQFF. The rearrangement joins TRBV11-3 to TRBJ2-1, with 11 bases matching TRBD2. Germline V gene sequence: CDR1 SGHNT, CDR2 YENEEA. The CDR3 extends over 18 amino acids. V gave up 1 base and J gave up 1 base; unmatched junction bases: 6.

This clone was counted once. This CDR3 is CASSPGFRGQLAKNIQYF. CDR3 in DNA: TGTGCCAGCAGTCCAGGTTTCCGGGGCCAACTAGCCAAAAACATTCAGTACTTC. The chain recombines TRBV11-2 with TRBJ2-4; the D gene could be TRBD1 or TRBD2 (5 bases each). V was pared by 6 bases and J by 0 bases, with 21 bases between. Per the germline V gene, CDR1 is SGHAT and CDR2 is FQNNGV. The CDR3 spans 18 residues.

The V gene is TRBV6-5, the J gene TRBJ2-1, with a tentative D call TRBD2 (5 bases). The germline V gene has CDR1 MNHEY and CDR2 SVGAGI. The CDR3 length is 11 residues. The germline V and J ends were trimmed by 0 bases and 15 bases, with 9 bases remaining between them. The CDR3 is CASSYSDSLFF. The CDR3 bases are TGTGCCAGCAGTTACTCGGACTCCCTGTTCTTC.

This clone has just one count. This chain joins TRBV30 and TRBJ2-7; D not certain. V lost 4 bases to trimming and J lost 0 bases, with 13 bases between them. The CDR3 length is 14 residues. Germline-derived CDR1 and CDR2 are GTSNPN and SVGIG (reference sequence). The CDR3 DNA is TGTGCCTGGAACGAGGCACCGATCTCCTACGAGCAGTACTTC. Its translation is CAWNEAPISYEQYF. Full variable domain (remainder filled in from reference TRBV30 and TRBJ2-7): SQTIHQWPATLVQPVGSPLSLECTVEGTSNPNLYWYRQAAGRGLQLLFYSVGIGQISSEVPQNLSASRPQDRQFILSSKKLLLSDSGFYLCAWNEAPISYEQYFGPGTRLTVT.

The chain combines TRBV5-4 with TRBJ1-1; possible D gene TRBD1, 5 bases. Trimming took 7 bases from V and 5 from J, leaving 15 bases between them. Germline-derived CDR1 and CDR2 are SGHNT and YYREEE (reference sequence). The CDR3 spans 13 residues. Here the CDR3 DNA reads TGTGCCAGCTCTACGGGGTGGGGGACTGAAGCTTTCTTT. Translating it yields CASSTGWGTEAFF.

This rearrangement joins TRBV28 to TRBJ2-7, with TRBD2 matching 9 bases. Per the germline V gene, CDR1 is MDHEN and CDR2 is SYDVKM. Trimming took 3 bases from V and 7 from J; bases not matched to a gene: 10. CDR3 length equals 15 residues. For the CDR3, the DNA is TGTGCCAGCAGTTTCCCCGTCGGGACTAGCTGGGAGCAGTACTTC. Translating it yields CASSFPVGTSWEQYF.

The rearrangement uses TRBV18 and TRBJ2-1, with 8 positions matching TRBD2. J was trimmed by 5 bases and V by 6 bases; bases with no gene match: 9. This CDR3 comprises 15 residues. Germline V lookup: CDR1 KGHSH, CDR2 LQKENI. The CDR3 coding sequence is TGTGCCAGCTCCATCCACACGGGAGGGAACAATGAGCAGTTCTTC. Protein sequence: CASSIHTGGNNEQFF.

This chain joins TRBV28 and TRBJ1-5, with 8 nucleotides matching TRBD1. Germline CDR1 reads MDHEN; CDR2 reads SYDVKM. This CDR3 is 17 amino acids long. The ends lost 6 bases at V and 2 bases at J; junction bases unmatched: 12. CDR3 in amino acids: CASRTNRGIFGNQPQHF. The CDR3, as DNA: TGTGCCAGCAGGACCAACAGGGGGATATTTGGCAATCAGCCCCAGCATTTT. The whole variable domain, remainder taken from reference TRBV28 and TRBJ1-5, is DVKVTQSSRYLVKRTGEKVFLECVQDMDHENMFWYRQDPGLGLRLIYFSYDVKMKEKGDIPEGYSVSREKKERFSLILESASTNQTSMYLCASRTNRGIFGNQPQHFGDGTRLSIL.

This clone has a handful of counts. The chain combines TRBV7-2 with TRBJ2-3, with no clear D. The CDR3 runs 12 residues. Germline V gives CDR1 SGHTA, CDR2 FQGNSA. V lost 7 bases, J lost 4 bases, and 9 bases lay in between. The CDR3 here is CASTRRADTQYF. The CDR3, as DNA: TGTGCCAGCACCCGGCGAGCAGATACGCAGTATTTT.

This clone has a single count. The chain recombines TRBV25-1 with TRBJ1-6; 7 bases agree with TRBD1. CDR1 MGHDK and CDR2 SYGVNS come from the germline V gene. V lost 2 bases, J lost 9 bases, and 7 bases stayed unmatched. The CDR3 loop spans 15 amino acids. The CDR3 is CASSERGQGSSPLHF. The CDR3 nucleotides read TGTGCCAGCAGTGAAAGGGGGCAGGGGAGTTCACCCCTCCACTTT.

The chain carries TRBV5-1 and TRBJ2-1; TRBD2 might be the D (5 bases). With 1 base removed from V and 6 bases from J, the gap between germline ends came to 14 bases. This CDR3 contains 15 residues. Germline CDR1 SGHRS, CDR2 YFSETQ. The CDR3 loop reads CASSLQPKLGNEQFF. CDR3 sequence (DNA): TGCGCCAGCAGCTTGCAACCAAAACTAGGCAATGAGCAGTTCTTC.

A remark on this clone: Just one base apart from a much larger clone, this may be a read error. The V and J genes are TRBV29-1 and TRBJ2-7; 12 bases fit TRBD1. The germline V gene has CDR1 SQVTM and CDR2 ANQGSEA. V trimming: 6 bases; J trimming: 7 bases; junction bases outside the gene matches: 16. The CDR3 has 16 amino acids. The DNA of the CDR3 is TGCAGCGTCACAGGGACAGGGGGCCGGAGGTGGGAAGAGCAGTACTTC. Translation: CSVTGTGGRRWEEQYF.

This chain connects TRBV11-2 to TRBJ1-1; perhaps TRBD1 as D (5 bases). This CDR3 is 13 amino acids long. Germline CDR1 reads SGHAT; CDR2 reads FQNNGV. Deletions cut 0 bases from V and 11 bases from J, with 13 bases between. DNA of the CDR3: TGTGCCAGCAGCTTAGAACGGGGCAGGAGGGCTTTCTTT. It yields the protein CASSLERGRRAFF.

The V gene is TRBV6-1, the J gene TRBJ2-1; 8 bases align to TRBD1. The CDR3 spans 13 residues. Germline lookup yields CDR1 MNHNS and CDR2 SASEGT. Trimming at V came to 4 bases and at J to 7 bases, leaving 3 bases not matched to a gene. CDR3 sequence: CASSGQGRNEQFF. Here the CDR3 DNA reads TGTGCCAGCAGTGGACAGGGGAGGAATGAGCAGTTCTTC.

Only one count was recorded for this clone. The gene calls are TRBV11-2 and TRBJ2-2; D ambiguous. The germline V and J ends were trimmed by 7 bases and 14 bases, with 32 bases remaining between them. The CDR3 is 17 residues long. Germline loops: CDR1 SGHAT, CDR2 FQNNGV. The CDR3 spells CASTLPDYPLGSGVLFF. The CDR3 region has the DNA TGTGCCAGCACGCTACCCGATTATCCCCTGGGCTCTGGGGTCCTGTTTTTT.

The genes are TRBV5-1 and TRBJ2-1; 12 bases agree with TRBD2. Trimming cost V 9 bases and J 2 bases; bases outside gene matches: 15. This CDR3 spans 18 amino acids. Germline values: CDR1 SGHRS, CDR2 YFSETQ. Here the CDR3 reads CATSGGTSGPRAYNEQFF. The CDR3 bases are TGCGCCACGAGCGGGGGGACTAGCGGGCCCAGAGCCTACAATGAGCAGTTCTTC.

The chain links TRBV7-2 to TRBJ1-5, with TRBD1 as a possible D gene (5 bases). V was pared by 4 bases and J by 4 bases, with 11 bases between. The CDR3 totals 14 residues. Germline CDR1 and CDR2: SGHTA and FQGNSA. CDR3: CASSYGRGNQPQHF. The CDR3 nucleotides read TGTGCCAGCAGCTACGGGCGGGGGAATCAGCCCCAGCATTTT.

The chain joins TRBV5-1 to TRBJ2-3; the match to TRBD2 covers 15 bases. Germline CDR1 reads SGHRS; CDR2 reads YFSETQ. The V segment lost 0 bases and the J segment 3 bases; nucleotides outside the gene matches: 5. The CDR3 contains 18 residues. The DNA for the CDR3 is TGCGCCAGCAGCTTGGGGGGACTAGCGGGAGGTCGTACAGATACGCAGTATTTT. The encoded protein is CASSLGGLAGGRTDTQYF.

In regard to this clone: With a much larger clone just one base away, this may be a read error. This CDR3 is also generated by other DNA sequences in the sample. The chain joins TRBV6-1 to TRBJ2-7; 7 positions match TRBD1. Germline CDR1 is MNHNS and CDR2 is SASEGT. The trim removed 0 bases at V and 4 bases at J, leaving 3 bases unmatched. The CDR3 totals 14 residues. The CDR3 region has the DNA TGTGCCAGCAGTGAAGCAGACAGGGCATACGAGCAGTACTTC. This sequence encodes CASSEADRAYEQYF.